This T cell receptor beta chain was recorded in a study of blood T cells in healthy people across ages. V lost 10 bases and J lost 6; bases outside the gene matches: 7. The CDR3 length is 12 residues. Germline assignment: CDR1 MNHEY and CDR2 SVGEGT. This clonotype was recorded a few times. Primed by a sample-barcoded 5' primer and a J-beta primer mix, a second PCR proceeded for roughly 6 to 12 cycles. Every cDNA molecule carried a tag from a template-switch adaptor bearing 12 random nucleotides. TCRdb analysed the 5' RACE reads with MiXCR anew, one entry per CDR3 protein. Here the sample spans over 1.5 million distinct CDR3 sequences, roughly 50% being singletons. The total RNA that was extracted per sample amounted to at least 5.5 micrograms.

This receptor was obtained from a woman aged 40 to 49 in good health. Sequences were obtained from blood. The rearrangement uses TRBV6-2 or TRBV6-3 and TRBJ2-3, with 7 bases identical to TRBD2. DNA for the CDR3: TGTGCCACGCATCGGGGAGGGGATACGCAGTATTTT. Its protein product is CATHRGGDTQYF.